These 18 T cell receptor beta chains were all obtained from the same sample, sequenced in a study of PD-1 blockade in classical Hodgkin lymphoma. Sequenced by immunoSEQ multiplex PCR; TCRdb stores in-frame clones only, minus some. The data contain about 30,000 clones, 81% of them singletons. The time point is: cycle 4 day 1 (C4D1), after five to seven weeks of nivolumab. Relapses following autologous stem cell transplantation were seen in all patients, with brentuximab vedotin exposure varying. The sequencing here drew on peripheral blood mononuclear cells (PBMCs), taken before the fourth cycle of nivolumab. These receptors all stem from a human donor with classical Hodgkin lymphoma.

The chain is built from TRBV19 and TRBJ1-4, with 9 bases identical to TRBD1. V lost 5 bases, J lost 7 bases, and 8 bases stayed unmatched. CDR3 length: 15 residues. CDR1 is LNHDA and CDR2 is SQIVND in the germline V gene (reference sequence). CDR3 in amino acids: CASSAPGQGTEKLFF. CDR3 bases: TGTGCCAGTAGTGCACCGGGACAGGGTACTGAAAAACTGTTTTTT.

This clone came up once. This chain joins TRBV7-8 and TRBJ1-5; D remains ambiguous. The CDR3 has 15 residues. The V end lost 4 bases, the J end lost 0 bases, and 10 bases lay between the germline ends. The V gene's germline CDR1 is SGHVS and CDR2 FQNEAQ. Here the CDR3 DNA reads TGTGCCAGCAGCTCCGGATATTATAGCAATCAGCCCCAGCATTTT. Its protein is CASSSGYYSNQPQHF.

This clone was recorded once. The chain is built from TRBV5-8 and TRBJ1-2; D remains unclear. CDR1 is SGHTS and CDR2 is YDEGEE in the germline V gene. CDR3 length: 13 residues. Trimming took 2 bases from V and 4 from J, leaving 9 bases between them. CDR3 sequence reads: CASSFLGLYGYTF. Here the CDR3 DNA reads TGTGCCAGCAGCTTTCTTGGACTCTATGGCTACACCTTC.

This chain uses TRBV7-9 with TRBJ1-4; TRBD1 might be the D (5 bases). Germline CDR1 is SEHNR and CDR2 is FQNEAQ (reference sequence). Trimming left V 5 bases short and J 7 bases short, with 17 bases between. This CDR3 has 15 residues. The chain's CDR3 is CASSKTGVLFEKLFF. CDR3 coding DNA: TGTGCCAGCAGCAAAACGGGGGTATTATTTGAAAAACTGTTTTTT. The variable domain in full, completed from reference TRBV7-9 and TRBJ1-4, reads DTGVSQNPRHKITKRGQNVTFRCDPISEHNRLYWYRQTLGQGPEFLTYFQNEAQLEKSRLLSDRFSAERPKGSFSTLEIQRTEQGDSAMYLCASSKTGVLFEKLFFGSGTQLSVL.

The V gene is TRBV5-4, the J gene TRBJ1-4, with unresolved D. CDR1 is SGHNT, CDR2 YYREEE, per germline (reference sequence). Trimming removed 0 bases at V and 5 bases at J, with 8 bases between. The length of the CDR3 is 14 residues. The CDR3 here is CASSLGSANEKLFF. In nucleotides, the CDR3 is TGTGCCAGCAGCTTGGGCAGCGCGAATGAAAAACTGTTTTTT.

This clone has only a few counts. This rearrangement joins TRBV6-6 to TRBJ2-7; either TRBD1 or TRBD2 may supply D (5 bases each). Between the trimmed V and J ends, which lost 0 bases and 2 bases, there was a span of 14 bases. The CDR3 loop spans 16 amino acids. Germline V gene sequence: CDR1 MNHNY, CDR2 SVGAGI (reference sequence). The chain's CDR3 is CASSYSPPGGAYEQYV. Here the CDR3 DNA reads TGTGCCAGCAGTTACTCCCCTCCTGGGGGAGCCTACGAGCAGTACGTC.

The table lists this clone with a few counts. V and J are TRBV7-8 and TRBJ2-6; TRBD2 might be the D (5 bases). V lost 5 bases and J lost 0, with 8 bases in between. Germline-derived CDR1 and CDR2 are SGHVS and FQNEAQ. The CDR3 length is 15 residues. The CDR3 coding sequence is TGTGCCAGCAGCCCGGGGAGCTCTGGGGCCAACGTCCTGACTTTC. It specifies CASSPGSSGANVLTF.

This chain connects TRBV5-1 to TRBJ2-1; a possible D gene is TRBD1 (5 bases). The CDR3 runs 13 residues. Germline V lookup: CDR1 SGHRS, CDR2 YFSETQ. Trimming took 4 bases from V and 3 from J, leaving 8 bases between them. The CDR3: CASSLDSYNEQFF. The DNA of the CDR3 is TGCGCCAGCAGCCTAGACAGCTACAATGAGCAGTTCTTC.

The gene calls are TRBV27 and TRBJ2-7; 7 nucleotides match TRBD1. V lost 3 bases and J lost 6; bases outside the gene matches: 11. CDR1 and CDR2 (germline): MNHEY, SMNVEV (reference sequence). The CDR3 contains 15 residues. The CDR3 DNA reads as TGTGCCAGCAGTTTCGGTGACAGGGTGTTCGGCGAGCAGTACTTC. The encoded protein is CASSFGDRVFGEQYF.

The rearrangement links TRBV5-1 to TRBJ1-1; 11 bases map to TRBD1. CDR3 length: 13 residues. Germline values: CDR1 SGHRS, CDR2 YFSETQ. V dropped 4 bases and J dropped 5; count of bases not matched to a gene: 1. CDR3 DNA: TGCGCCAGCAGCCGGGACAGGGGGACTGAAGCTTTCTTT. Residues: CASSRDRGTEAFF.

In regard to this clone: One end of the junction fails to match germline, which may point to a read error. This chain links TRBV6-6 with TRBJ2-5; possible D gene TRBD1, 7 bases. CDR3 length: 15 residues. The germline gives CDR1 MNHNY, CDR2 SVGAGI (reference sequence). The CDR3 spells CTSAQRGRGEETQYF. For the CDR3, the DNA is TGTACCAGCGCACAAAGGGGCAGGGGGGAAGAGACCCAGTACTTC.

This rearrangement joins TRBV9 to TRBJ2-2, with D possibly matching TRBD1 (6 bases). This CDR3 has 16 amino acids. Germline CDR1 and CDR2: SGDLS and YYNGEE. V was trimmed by 0 bases and J by 4 bases, leaving 13 bases between them. CDR3: CASSVEGTPGTGELFF. The CDR3 region has the DNA TGTGCCAGCAGCGTAGAAGGGACACCCGGCACCGGGGAGCTGTTTTTT.

The chain combines TRBV29-1 with TRBJ1-2, with D unresolved. V was clipped by 5 bases and J by 4 bases, with 14 bases between them. CDR3 length equals 13 residues. Germline-derived CDR1 and CDR2 are SQVTM and ANQGSEA. CDR3 amino acids: CSVIPTGSYGYTF. In nucleotides, the CDR3 is TGCAGCGTTATCCCCACCGGGAGCTATGGCTACACCTTC.

This chain connects TRBV25-1 to TRBJ2-2; no reliable D call. Germline values: CDR1 MGHDK, CDR2 SYGVNS. The CDR3 is 16 residues long. The V end lost 2 bases, the J end lost 0 bases, and 10 bases lay between the germline ends. The CDR3 spells CASSEHKPTNTGELFF. The CDR3 DNA reads as TGTGCCAGCAGTGAACATAAACCCACGAACACCGGGGAGCTGTTTTTT.

The chain combines TRBV7-2 with TRBJ1-1; D unclear. The V gene's germline CDR1 is SGHTA and CDR2 FQGNSA. V was trimmed by 0 bases and J by 1 base, leaving 9 bases between them. This CDR3 region has 15 residues. This chain's CDR3 is CASSLAGAGNTEAFF. The DNA for the CDR3 is TGTGCCAGCAGCTTAGCGGGAGCAGGGAACACTGAAGCTTTCTTT.

The V and J genes are TRBV4-1 and TRBJ2-1, with D perhaps TRBD2 (6 bases). The CDR3 runs to 16 residues. Trimming took off 3 bases at V and 3 bases at J, with 15 bases between the two ends. Germline lookup yields CDR1 MGHRA and CDR2 YSYEKL. CDR3 residues: CASSQPGLKNYNEQFF. Written as DNA, the CDR3 is TGCGCCAGCAGCCAGCCGGGACTCAAAAACTACAATGAGCAGTTCTTC.

V gene TRBV28 combines with J gene TRBJ1-4; D uncertain. CDR3 length: 11 residues. V shed 4 bases and J shed 14 bases, with 11 bases lying between them. The germline V gene has CDR1 MDHEN and CDR2 SYDVKM. The CDR3 spells CASSWSDRLFF. Written as DNA, the CDR3 is TGTGCCAGCAGTTGGTCGGACCGGCTGTTTTTT. Supplemented by reference TRBV28 and TRBJ1-4, the full variable domain reads DVKVTQSSRYLVKRTGEKVFLECVQDMDHENMFWYRQDPGLGLRLIYFSYDVKMKEKGDIPEGYSVSREKKERFSLILESASTNQTSMYLCASSWSDRLFFGSGTQLSVL.

The V gene is TRBV9, the J gene TRBJ1-1; TRBD1 might be the D (5 bases). Germline loops: CDR1 SGDLS, CDR2 YYNGEE. The V end lost 3 bases, the J end lost 4 bases, and 16 bases lay between the germline ends. CDR3 length: 15 amino acids. CDR3 protein: CASSARDPGGTEAFF. In nucleotides, the CDR3 is TGTGCCAGCAGCGCCCGGGACCCTGGGGGCACTGAAGCTTTCTTT.